The source of this TCR beta chain is a study of technical replicates of blood from a few donors. Germline V gives CDR1 SGHNT, CDR2 YYREEE (reference sequence). With 0 bases removed from V and 4 bases from J, the gap between germline ends came to 11 bases. The length of the CDR3 is 15 residues. Libraries were prepared by immunoSEQ multiplex PCR; TCRdb keeps only in-frame clonotypes and omits some of them. The table lists about 74,000 clones, 70% to 90% of them singletons. This receptor was taken from a human donor in good health. The chain carries TRBV5-4 and TRBJ1-3; TRBD1 is a possible D gene (5 bases). Sequencing was done on a sample of T cells isolated from PBMCs. The CDR3 coding sequence is TGTGCCAGCAGCTTGGGCGGGGCCACGGGAAACACCATATATTTT. Residues: CASSLGGATGNTIYF. Full variable domain (remainder filled in from reference TRBV5-4 and TRBJ1-3): ETGVTQSPTHLIKTRGQQVTLRCSSQSGHNTVSWYQQALGQGPQFIFQYYREEENGRGNFPPRFSGLQFPNYSSELNVNALELDDSALYLCASSLGGATGNTIYFGEGSWLTVV.